A single sample gave rise to the 31 T cell receptor beta chains below, sequenced in a study of T cells after yellow fever vaccination. Using its own MiXCR run on the 5' RACE reads, TCRdb lists one record per CDR3 protein. This sample has around 260,000 distinct CDR3 sequences; roughly 4.8% occur once, and the top ten carry 3% to 4%. The sample consisted of CD4+ T cells sorted from PBMCs, taken on the day of the yellow fever booster vaccination. These receptors were taken from a man younger than 35 who received the YFV17D yellow fever vaccine.

A few counts support this clonotype. The chain uses TRBV28 and TRBJ2-7; unclear D gene. The CDR3 totals 13 residues. Germline CDR1 is MDHEN and CDR2 is SYDVKM. V was cut by 7 bases and J by 1 base, with 11 bases left in between. CDR3 amino acids: CASTPPGSYEQYV. In nucleotides, the CDR3 is TGTGCCAGCACCCCCCCGGGTTCCTACGAGCAGTACGTC.

This chain uses TRBV5-4 with TRBJ1-1; TRBD1 matches at 7 bases. Germline CDR1 reads SGHNT; CDR2 reads YYREEE (reference sequence). CDR3 length: 13 amino acids. Trimming cost V 4 bases and J 7 bases; bases outside gene matches: 7. The CDR3 spells CASSQQGGSEAFF. The CDR3, as DNA: TGTGCCAGCAGCCAGCAGGGGGGAAGTGAAGCTTTCTTT.

The V call is TRBV11-3, the J call TRBJ2-5; 8 bases map to TRBD2. The germline V gene has CDR1 SGHNT and CDR2 YENEEA. V trimming: 4 bases; J trimming: 0 bases; junction bases outside the gene matches: 4. The CDR3 has 15 amino acids. The CDR3 sequence is CASSYSGEYQETQYF. The CDR3 nucleotides are TGTGCCAGCAGCTATAGCGGGGAGTACCAAGAGACCCAGTACTTC. Full variable domain (remainder filled in from reference TRBV11-3 and TRBJ2-5): EAGVVQSPRYKIIEKKQPVAFWCNPISGHNTLYWYLQNLGQGPELLIRYENEEAVDDSQLPKDRFSAERLKGVDSTLKIQPAELGDSAVYLCASSYSGEYQETQYFGPGTRLLVL.

Only a few counts were recorded for this clonotype. The CDR3 here is CSALAGKSETQYF. The CDR3 region has the DNA TGCAGTGCCCTAGCGGGAAAATCAGAGACCCAGTACTTC. The chain links TRBV20-1 to TRBJ2-5, with 9 bases that match TRBD2. This CDR3 region has 13 residues. V gave up 6 bases and J gave up 4 bases; unmatched junction bases: 6. Germline V gives CDR1 DFQATT, CDR2 SNEGSKA (reference sequence).

J is TRBJ1-3 and V is TRBV5-1; no reliable D call. The germline gives CDR1 SGHRS, CDR2 YFSETQ. This CDR3 spans 15 amino acids. Trimming shortened V by 1 base and J by 8 bases, and 16 bases separated the two germline ends. The CDR3: CASSLSLPGADTIYF. As DNA, the CDR3 is TGCGCCAGCAGCTTGTCCCTCCCGGGAGCGGACACCATATATTTT.

This clonotype was seen many times. J is TRBJ2-1 and V is TRBV4-3, with unresolved D. Trimming cost V 0 bases and J 2 bases, with 8 bases left between them. Germline CDR1 and CDR2: LGHNA and YSLEER. The CDR3 contains 15 residues. The CDR3: CASSQEEPAYNEQFF. The CDR3 DNA is TGCGCCAGCAGCCAAGAAGAGCCAGCCTACAATGAGCAGTTCTTC.

This clonotype was observed a handful of times. The J gene is TRBJ1-1, the V gene TRBV7-2, with a weak D call TRBD1 (6 bases). CDR3 length equals 13 residues. Trimming took off 4 bases at V and 5 bases at J, with 11 bases between the two ends. Per the germline V gene, CDR1 is SGHTA and CDR2 is FQGNSA. CDR3 in DNA: TGTGCCAGCAGCTCTCAGGGGTGGACTGAAGCTTTCTTT. This translates into CASSSQGWTEAFF.

This clonotype was seen many times. The chain carries TRBV5-1 and TRBJ2-3, with 9 bases matching TRBD1. V shed 4 bases, J shed 0 bases, and the junction held 3 bases outside the gene matches. Germline V gene sequence: CDR1 SGHRS, CDR2 YFSETQ. CDR3 size: 15 residues. CDR3 sequence: CASSRDRASTDTQYF. The CDR3, as DNA: TGCGCCAGCAGCCGGGACAGGGCTAGCACAGATACGCAGTATTTT.

The chain couples TRBV5-1 to TRBJ2-5, with 7 positions matching TRBD2. Germline assignment: CDR1 SGHRS and CDR2 YFSETQ. The CDR3 has 16 residues. V shed 4 bases and J 5 bases; nucleotides not matched to a gene: 14. CDR3 amino acids: CASSPAVKAGWETQYF. Written as DNA, the CDR3 is TGCGCCAGCAGCCCCGCGGTAAAAGCGGGGTGGGAGACCCAGTACTTC.

This clonotype has just a few counts. The chain links TRBV5-1 to TRBJ1-1; D gene ambiguous. Trimming took off 4 bases at V and 0 bases at J, with 13 bases between the two ends. The CDR3 totals 15 residues. Germline V CDR1 and CDR2: SGHRS, YFSETQ. This CDR3 is CASSPPAGMNTEAFF. In DNA form, the CDR3 reads TGCGCCAGCAGCCCCCCGGCAGGAATGAACACTGAAGCTTTCTTT.

This clonotype was detected only a few times. This sequence joins TRBV6-1 and TRBJ2-3; D gene unclear. The CDR3 is 14 residues long. The V end was cut by 8 bases, the J end by 5 bases, with 17 bases between. Germline V gene sequence: CDR1 MNHNS, CDR2 SASEGT. For the CDR3, the DNA is TGTGCCAGCGCCGCCGCGGTCCTAGGAGATACGCAGTATTTT. It specifies CASAAAVLGDTQYF.

This clonotype has ten or more counts. The chain uses TRBV7-9 and TRBJ1-3; D not resolved. Germline loops: CDR1 SEHNR, CDR2 FQNEAQ (reference sequence). V was trimmed by 3 bases and J by 3 bases, leaving 12 bases between them. The CDR3 runs to 15 residues. In DNA form, the CDR3 reads TGTGCCAGCAGCTTTTTCCAGGCTAGTGGAAACACCATATATTTT. Residues: CASSFFQASGNTIYF.

This clonotype came up a few times. The chain employs TRBV30 and TRBJ1-5; the D is unclear. This CDR3 comprises 13 residues. Deletions cut 1 base from V and 4 bases from J, with 8 bases between. Germline V CDR1 and CDR2: GTSNPN, SVGIG (reference sequence). CDR3 sequence (DNA): TGTGCCTGGAGTGGGACGGATAATCAGCCCCAGCATTTT. Its translation: CAWSGTDNQPQHF.

The chain combines TRBV7-9 with TRBJ1-1; no definite D call. The CDR3 extends over 13 amino acids. V lost 3 bases and J lost 7, with 12 bases in between. Germline assignment: CDR1 SEHNR and CDR2 FQNEAQ (reference sequence). CDR3 protein: CASSFWAESEAFF. The DNA for the CDR3 is TGTGCCAGCAGCTTTTGGGCAGAAAGTGAAGCTTTCTTT.

This clonotype was seen a few times. V and J are TRBV7-2 and TRBJ2-1; 9 positions match TRBD2. CDR1 SGHTA and CDR2 FQGNSA come from the germline V gene. This CDR3 region has 17 residues. V shed 2 bases, J shed 2 bases, and the junction held 7 bases outside the gene matches. The CDR3 is CASSLFGRGGAYNEQFF. DNA for the CDR3: TGTGCCAGCAGCTTATTTGGCCGCGGGGGGGCCTACAATGAGCAGTTCTTC.

The table lists this clonotype with many counts. The chain links TRBV4-3 to TRBJ2-4, with D hard to call. V shed 0 bases and J shed 10 bases, with 7 bases lying between them. Germline-derived CDR1 and CDR2 are LGHNA and YSLEER. The CDR3 covers 12 residues. CDR3 DNA: TGCGCCAGCAGCCAAGACAGACGGATTCAGTACTTC. This gives the protein CASSQDRRIQYF.

This clonotype was seen repeatedly, ten times or more. This chain links TRBV27 with TRBJ2-2, with D possibly TRBD1 on 5 matching bases. From germline, CDR1 is MNHEY and CDR2 SMNVEV (reference sequence). The CDR3 is made up of 16 amino acids. Trimming took 3 bases from V and 2 from J, leaving 13 bases between them. The DNA of the CDR3 is TGTGCCAGCAGTTTTAGTATAGGGGTCAACACCGGGGAGCTGTTTTTT. This translates into CASSFSIGVNTGELFF.

This clonotype was observed many times. The genes are TRBV5-1 and TRBJ1-1, with D maybe TRBD1 (5 bases). Looked up from germline, CDR1 is SGHRS and CDR2 is YFSETQ. The CDR3 has 14 amino acids. V was pared by 5 bases and J by 4 bases, with 15 bases between. This chain's CDR3 is CASRNQGSSTEAFF. The CDR3 DNA is TGCGCCAGCAGGAATCAGGGTTCGAGCACTGAAGCTTTCTTT.

The DNA of the CDR3 is TGTGCCAGCAGCGTAGGAGGGTCTAACTATGGCTACACCTTC. This gives the protein CASSVGGSNYGYTF. The chain joins TRBV9 to TRBJ1-2; D is uncertain. This CDR3 spans 14 amino acids. Trimming shortened V by 0 bases and J by 0 bases, and 6 bases separated the two germline ends. Germline V lookup: CDR1 SGDLS, CDR2 YYNGEE.

This clonotype was seen more than once but under ten times. The chain is built from TRBV6-5 and TRBJ2-1, with 11 bases identical to TRBD1. The junction had 5 bases not matched to a gene; V was cut back by 5 bases and J by 5 bases. CDR1 is MNHEY and CDR2 is SVGAGI in the germline V gene. CDR3 length: 15 amino acids. The CDR3 DNA reads as TGTGCCAGCAGTGGACAGGGGGCTCTTCACAATGAGCAGTTCTTC. Protein sequence: CASSGQGALHNEQFF.

The chain carries TRBV10-3 and TRBJ1-5, with D unclear. The CDR3 is 14 amino acids. Germline CDR1 is ENHRY and CDR2 is SYGVKD. V lost 3 bases to trimming and J lost 5 bases, with 11 bases between them. The CDR3 bases are TGTGCCATCAGTGATTATACAAGTGATCAGCCCCAGCATTTT. The encoded protein is CAISDYTSDQPQHF.

This chain links TRBV5-1 with TRBJ2-7, with 7 bases that match TRBD1. The CDR3 sequence is 15 residues long. CDR1 and CDR2 (germline): SGHRS, YFSETQ. The ends lost 3 bases at V and 2 bases at J; junction bases unmatched: 8. The CDR3 sequence: CASSSVGQPAYEQYF. The CDR3 DNA follows: TGCGCCAGCAGCTCGGTGGGACAGCCCGCCTACGAGCAGTACTTC.

This clonotype was detected ten times or more. V gene TRBV4-1 combines with J gene TRBJ1-5; D gene uncertain. CDR3 length: 15 amino acids. Between the trimmed V and J ends, which lost 0 bases and 3 bases, there was a span of 9 bases. CDR1 and CDR2 (germline): MGHRA, YSYEKL. The CDR3 protein is CASSQDVRYNQPQHF. In DNA form, the CDR3 reads TGCGCCAGCAGCCAAGATGTTAGGTACAATCAGCCCCAGCATTTT.

Many counts were recorded for this clonotype. This chain connects TRBV12-3 or TRBV12-4 to TRBJ2-3, with TRBD1 as a possible D gene (6 bases). The CDR3 length is 17 residues. Trimming cost V 5 bases and J 1 base, with 19 bases left between them. The CDR3 nucleotides read TGTGCCAGCAGTCCCCGGTCACAGGGTTGGGGCACAGATACGCAGTATTTT. It encodes CASSPRSQGWGTDTQYF.

The V and J genes are TRBV9 and TRBJ2-7; perhaps TRBD2 as D (5 bases). Germline V CDR1 and CDR2: SGDLS, YYNGEE. The CDR3 is 18 amino acids. V dropped 4 bases and J dropped 7 bases, with 30 bases sitting between them. The CDR3 nucleotides are TGTGCCAGCAGCCCTAGCCAGATTCCGCGCGACTCGGTAGAGGAGCAGTACTTC. Encoded protein: CASSPSQIPRDSVEEQYF.

This clonotype was detected ten times or more. The chain joins TRBV2 to TRBJ2-2; D not certain. The CDR3 loop spans 13 amino acids. Trimming cost V 4 bases and J 7 bases, with 10 bases left between them. The germline CDR1 and CDR2 sequences are SNHLY and FYNNEI. CDR3 sequence reads: CASSVLWDGELFF. The CDR3 nucleotides are TGTGCCAGCAGTGTTCTGTGGGACGGGGAGCTGTTTTTT.

This clonotype was observed a few times. The J gene is TRBJ2-7, the V gene TRBV7-9, with a weak D call TRBD2 (6 bases). The CDR3 covers 15 residues. The germline CDR1 and CDR2 sequences are SEHNR and FQNEAQ (reference sequence). V lost 1 base and J lost 1, with 11 bases in between. For the CDR3, the DNA is TGTGCCAGCAGCTTAGATTACGGGAGTTCCTACGAGCAGTACGTC. It encodes CASSLDYGSSYEQYV.

The V gene is TRBV3-1, the J gene TRBJ2-2; D is ambiguous. Germline CDR1 reads LGHDT; CDR2 reads YNNKEL (reference sequence). The CDR3 contains 13 residues. Trimming left V 4 bases short and J 3 bases short, with 6 bases between. Here the CDR3 DNA reads TGTGCCAGCAGCCGGATGGACACCGGGGAGCTGTTTTTT. Protein: CASSRMDTGELFF.

The rearrangement joins TRBV4-2 to TRBJ2-1; TRBD2 matches 8 bases. This CDR3 region has 16 residues. CDR1 and CDR2 (germline): LGHNA, YNFKEQ. The junction had 8 bases not matched to a gene; V was cut back by 1 base and J by 6 bases. The CDR3 DNA reads TGTGCCAGCAGCCAAGTATATTGGAGCGGGGGCAATGAGCAGTTCTTC. Protein: CASSQVYWSGGNEQFF.

V usage is TRBV5-5 and J usage is TRBJ2-7; possibly TRBD1 or TRBD2 for D (5 bases each). Trimming removed 3 bases at V and 7 bases at J, with 14 bases between. The CDR3 runs 13 residues. CDR1 and CDR2 from the germline V gene are SGHKS and YYEKEE (reference sequence). CDR3 sequence: CASSSDWGGEQYF. CDR3 DNA: TGTGCCAGCAGCTCGGACTGGGGCGGGGAGCAGTACTTC.

This clonotype was recorded many times. The CDR3 sequence: CASSIGGAQGNIQYF. CDR3 sequence (DNA): TGTGCCAGCAGCATCGGGGGGGCACAGGGAAACATTCAGTACTTC. The chain uses TRBV5-4 and TRBJ2-4, with 8 bases aligning to TRBD2. Germline V gene lookup returns CDR1 SGHNT and CDR2 YYREEE (reference sequence). V gave up 4 bases and J gave up 6 bases; unmatched junction bases: 9. This CDR3 is 15 amino acids long. Drawing the rest from reference TRBV5-4 and TRBJ2-4, the complete variable domain is ETGVTQSPTHLIKTRGQQVTLRCSSQSGHNTVSWYQQALGQGPQFIFQYYREEENGRGNFPPRFSGLQFPNYSSELNVNALELDDSALYLCASSIGGAQGNIQYFGAGTRLSVL.